Listed below are T cell receptor beta chains from one sample, sequenced in a study of shared clonotypes between healthy human individuals. Produced via immunoSEQ multiplex PCR; TCRdb's table is partial and in-frame only. In the table there are approximately 500,000 clones, less than 96% of which are singletons. What was sequenced was naive CD4+ T cells sorted from blood. These receptors came from a woman aged 25 to 39 in good health. The CDR3 runs from the conserved cysteine through the conserved F or W. Fields, in order: D gene, V gene, J gene, clone size, CDR3 DNA, CDR3 protein. D genes are given only for firm matches. Part of the rows lack a size; the others show once, few, many or a class for expanded clones.

D gene: -; V gene: TRBV14; J gene: TRBJ2-6; clone size: once; CDR3 DNA: TGTGCCAGCAGCCTCCTACAAGGGCTCTCTGGGGCCAACGTCCTGACTTTC; CDR3 protein: CASSLLQGLSGANVLTF
D gene: -; V gene: TRBV28; J gene: TRBJ2-4; clone size: -; CDR3 DNA: TGTGCCAGCACAACCAAGCTAGCCAAAAACATTCAGTACTTC; CDR3 protein: CASTTKLAKNIQYF
D gene: -; V gene: TRBV7-8; J gene: TRBJ1-5; clone size: -; CDR3 DNA: TGTGCCAGCAGCCGAGTCCGGACAGATACCAAGAAATATAGCAATCAGCCCCAGCATTTT; CDR3 protein: CASSRVRTDTKKYSNQPQHF
D gene: TRBD2; V gene: TRBV27; J gene: TRBJ2-1; clone size: -; CDR3 DNA: TGTGCCAGCAGGTTTACTAGCGGGAGCTCCGATGAGCAGTTCTTC; CDR3 protein: CASRFTSGSSDEQFF
D gene: TRBD2; V gene: TRBV29-1; J gene: TRBJ2-1; clone size: once; CDR3 DNA: TGCAGCGTTGAGCAGGGGACTAGCGGGAGGAATGAGCAGTTCTTC; CDR3 protein: CSVEQGTSGRNEQFF
D gene: -; V gene: TRBV19; J gene: TRBJ1-1; clone size: once; CDR3 DNA: TGTGCCAGTAATTTGGACAGCAGGAGATATGAAGCTTTCTTT; CDR3 protein: CASNLDSRRYEAFF
D gene: -; V gene: TRBV18; J gene: TRBJ2-7; clone size: once; CDR3 DNA: TGTGCCAGCTCACGGGACGTACCTACAGAGGGGATTTACGAGCAGTACTTC; CDR3 protein: CASSRDVPTEGIYEQYF
D gene: -; V gene: TRBV27; J gene: TRBJ1-5; clone size: -; CDR3 DNA: TGTGCCAGCAGTTTGGGGCGGGTTGGGCAGCCCCAGCATTTT; CDR3 protein: CASSLGRVGQPQHF
D gene: -; V gene: TRBV5-6; J gene: TRBJ2-3; clone size: -; CDR3 DNA: TGTGCCAGCAGCAGACAGGGCACAGATACGCAGTATTTT; CDR3 protein: CASSRQGTDTQYF
D gene: TRBD1; V gene: TRBV7-8; J gene: TRBJ1-2; clone size: -; CDR3 DNA: TGTGCCAGCACCTACAGGGACAGGCACCTCTATGGCTACACCTTC; CDR3 protein: CASTYRDRHLYGYTF
D gene: TRBD2; V gene: TRBV28; J gene: TRBJ2-2; clone size: -; CDR3 DNA: TGTGCCAGCAGTTTGGTTCGGGGGGTAACCGGGGAGCTGTTTTTT; CDR3 protein: CASSLVRGVTGELFF
D gene: -; V gene: TRBV7-9; J gene: TRBJ1-4; clone size: -; CDR3 DNA: TGTGCCAGCAGCATAATGGGGAACACTAATGAAAAACTGTTTTTT; CDR3 protein: CASSIMGNTNEKLFF
D gene: -; V gene: TRBV2; J gene: TRBJ1-5; clone size: -; CDR3 DNA: TGTGCCAGCAGGCAGGGGTATAGCAATCAGCCCCAGCATTTT; CDR3 protein: CASRQGYSNQPQHF
D gene: TRBD1; V gene: TRBV19; J gene: TRBJ2-7; clone size: -; CDR3 DNA: TGTGCCAGTAGTGCAATCCCGGGACAGGGCGGACTGGAGCAGTACTTC; CDR3 protein: CASSAIPGQGGLEQYF
D gene: -; V gene: TRBV19; J gene: TRBJ2-2; clone size: -; CDR3 DNA: TGTGCCAGTCGCAAGGAGGGGCGGAACACCGGGGAGCTGTTTTTT; CDR3 protein: CASRKEGRNTGELFF
D gene: -; V gene: TRBV28; J gene: TRBJ1-6; clone size: once; CDR3 DNA: TGTGCCAGCAGTTTTTGGCCAAAGCGCTCCTATAATTCACCCCTCCACTTT; CDR3 protein: CASSFWPKRSYNSPLHF
D gene: -; V gene: TRBV6-1; J gene: TRBJ2-7; clone size: -; CDR3 DNA: TGTGCCAGCAGACCGGGACTCTTTCCCCACGAGCAGTACTTC; CDR3 protein: CASRPGLFPHEQYF
D gene: TRBD2; V gene: TRBV6-5; J gene: TRBJ2-1; clone size: -; CDR3 DNA: TGTGCCAGCAGTTACAGGGTAGCGGGACCCAATGAGCAGTTCTTC; CDR3 protein: CASSYRVAGPNEQFF
D gene: -; V gene: TRBV7-3; J gene: TRBJ2-5; clone size: -; CDR3 DNA: TGTGCCAGCAGCACAGCCAGGGAGGAGACCCAGTACTTC; CDR3 protein: CASSTAREETQYF
D gene: TRBD2; V gene: TRBV13; J gene: TRBJ2-7; clone size: -; CDR3 DNA: TGTGCCAGCAGCTTATACCGGGAGGGCCCCTACGAGCAGTACTTC; CDR3 protein: CASSLYREGPYEQYF
D gene: -; V gene: TRBV28; J gene: TRBJ1-2; clone size: -; CDR3 DNA: TGTGCCAGCAGTTCCGGGACGTTCTCAAGTGGCTACACCTTC; CDR3 protein: CASSSGTFSSGYTF
D gene: TRBD1; V gene: TRBV10-3; J gene: TRBJ1-1; clone size: -; CDR3 DNA: TGTGCCATCAGTGGACAGGGGATGAACACTGAAGCTTTCTTT; CDR3 protein: CAISGQGMNTEAFF
D gene: TRBD2; V gene: TRBV10-3; J gene: TRBJ2-1; clone size: -; CDR3 DNA: TGTGCCATCAGTCCGGGACTAGACCACAATGAGCAGTTCTTC; CDR3 protein: CAISPGLDHNEQFF
D gene: -; V gene: TRBV18; J gene: TRBJ2-7; clone size: -; CDR3 DNA: TGTGCCAGCTCACCACCTGGGGGCGAGCAGTACTTC; CDR3 protein: CASSPPGGEQYF
D gene: -; V gene: TRBV9; J gene: TRBJ2-1; clone size: once; CDR3 DNA: TGTGCCAGCAGCGTAGGCTGGGGACCGGCCCCTTACAATGAGCAGTTCTTC; CDR3 protein: CASSVGWGPAPYNEQFF
D gene: TRBD1; V gene: TRBV4-1; J gene: TRBJ1-2; clone size: -; CDR3 DNA: TGCGCCAGCAGCCAAGACGGACAGGGATCGGAGGGCTACACCTTC; CDR3 protein: CASSQDGQGSEGYTF
D gene: TRBD1; V gene: TRBV28; J gene: TRBJ2-7; clone size: -; CDR3 DNA: TGTGCCAGCAGTCCACACACAGGGGGTAAGGCCGAGCAGTACTTC; CDR3 protein: CASSPHTGGKAEQYF
D gene: TRBD2; V gene: TRBV11-3; J gene: TRBJ2-1; clone size: -; CDR3 DNA: TGTGCCAGCAGCTTAGATGATGGAGCGGGAGTAGGTAATGAGCAGTTCTTC; CDR3 protein: CASSLDDGAGVGNEQFF
D gene: -; V gene: TRBV2; J gene: TRBJ1-5; clone size: -; CDR3 DNA: TGTGCCAGCAGTGGCCAAGGGGGCAATCAGCCCCAGCATTTT; CDR3 protein: CASSGQGGNQPQHF
D gene: TRBD1; V gene: TRBV27; J gene: TRBJ2-7; clone size: -; CDR3 DNA: TGTGCCAGCAGTTTCCAACAGGGGCGCACCTACGAGCAGTACTTC; CDR3 protein: CASSFQQGRTYEQYF
D gene: TRBD1; V gene: TRBV5-1; J gene: TRBJ2-5; clone size: -; CDR3 DNA: TGCGCCAGCAGTATCGGACAGGGTCAAGAGACCCAGTACTTC; CDR3 protein: CASSIGQGQETQYF
D gene: -; V gene: TRBV19; J gene: TRBJ1-1; clone size: -; CDR3 DNA: TGTGCCAGTAGCGGAGCACAGGGATTGTCTGAAGCTTTCTTT; CDR3 protein: CASSGAQGLSEAFF